Listed below are T cell receptor beta chains from one sample, sequenced in a study of identical twins. TCRdb redid the calling of the 5' RACE reads with MiXCR, one entry per CDR3 protein. The sample has about 730,000 distinct CDR3 sequences, approximately 21% seen once; the top ten hold 4.3%. The same specimen was also included in a second study, on T cells expressing NK-cell markers.

Sequencing input: PBMCs. The source is a woman between 18 and 30 years old in good health. The CDR3 runs from the conserved cysteine through the conserved F or W. D genes are given only for firm matches. Size is omitted from some rows. Given values are once, few, many or a class for expanded clones.

TGTGCCAGCAGTTTTTTCCCGACAAGTAACACTGAAGCTTTCTTT | CASSFFPTSNTEAFF | TRBV27 | NA | 15 | TRBJ1-1 | NA
TGTGCCAGCAGTTACTCGGGGACAGTGAACACTGAAGCTTTCTTT | CASSYSGTVNTEAFF | TRBV6-5 | TRBD1 | 15 | TRBJ1-1 | many
TGTGCCAGCAGTTACTCTTGGAGCTCCTACGAGCAGTACTTC | CASSYSWSSYEQYF | TRBV6-5 | NA | 14 | TRBJ2-7 | NA
TGTGCCAGCAGTACCTCAGGGGGGTTAAATGAGCAGTTCTTC | CASSTSGGLNEQFF | TRBV12-3/TRBV12-4 | NA | 14 | TRBJ2-1 | NA
TGTGCCGAAGCCCCCAGCACAGATACGCAGTATTTT | CAEAPSTDTQYF | TRBV11-2 | NA | 12 | TRBJ2-3 | NA
TGTGCCAGCAGCTTAAGCAGGATTAAAAACATTCAGTACTTC | CASSLSRIKNIQYF | TRBV7-2 | NA | 14 | TRBJ2-4 | NA
TGTGCCATCAAGAGGGCAGCTAACTATGGCTACACCTTC | CAIKRAANYGYTF | TRBV10-3 | NA | 13 | TRBJ1-2 | NA
TGTGCCAGCAGCAAAAGTGTAACCTACAATGAGCAGTTCTTC | CASSKSVTYNEQFF | TRBV7-2 | NA | 14 | TRBJ2-1 | few
TGTGCCAGCAGCTTCGGAAACTCCCCGGGTGGCTACACCTTC | CASSFGNSPGGYTF | TRBV5-6 | NA | 14 | TRBJ1-2 | NA
TGTGCCAGCAGCATGAGGACCGATCAGCCCCAGCATTTT | CASSMRTDQPQHF | TRBV6-2/TRBV6-3 | NA | 13 | TRBJ1-5 | NA
TGCAGCGTCGCTGGGACAGCTAAAGAGACCCAGTACTTC | CSVAGTAKETQYF | TRBV29-1 | TRBD1 | 13 | TRBJ2-5 | NA
TGTGCCAGCAGCTCAAGAGTGGGGGGAGATACGCAGTATTTT | CASSSRVGGDTQYF | TRBV7-2 | NA | 14 | TRBJ2-3 | NA
TGTGCCATCAGCCCGGGACAGGGGGGACCAGATACGCAGTATTTT | CAISPGQGGPDTQYF | TRBV10-3 | TRBD1 | 15 | TRBJ2-3 | NA
TGTGCCAGCAGTCAACTAGCAGGCCAAGAGACCCAGTACTTC | CASSQLAGQETQYF | TRBV12-3/TRBV12-4 | NA | 14 | TRBJ2-5 | NA
TGCGCCAGCAGCCAAGAGGGCAGGGGTCCCCTCCACTTT | CASSQEGRGPLHF | TRBV4-3 | NA | 13 | TRBJ1-6 | few
TGCGCCAGCAGCAGAACGACAGGGGAGGGGTATGGCTACACCTTC | CASSRTTGEGYGYTF | TRBV5-1 | TRBD1 | 15 | TRBJ1-2 | NA
TGTGCCAGCAGTTCCGGGACACCGGCGACTGGGGCCAACGTCCTGACTTTC | CASSSGTPATGANVLTF | TRBV6-5 | NA | 17 | TRBJ2-6 | few
TGTGCCAGCAGCTTAGCTCGCTCAGGGCTCTACGAGCAGTACTTC | CASSLARSGLYEQYF | TRBV7-9 | NA | 15 | TRBJ2-7 | few
TGTGCCAGCGAGGGCAGCAATCAGCCCCAGCATTTT | CASEGSNQPQHF | TRBV6-2/TRBV6-3 | NA | 12 | TRBJ1-5 | NA
TGCAGTGCGCCTCGGACAGGGTGGGAGACCCAGTACTTC | CSAPRTGWETQYF | TRBV20-1 | TRBD1 | 13 | TRBJ2-5 | NA
TGTGCCAGCAGCCCCATGACCGGACAGGGGGGTTCACCCCTCCACTTT | CASSPMTGQGGSPLHF | TRBV6-1 | TRBD1 | 16 | TRBJ1-6 | many
TGTGCCAGCATCCAAGGAGGGGGCCAATATACCGGGGAGCTGTTTTTT | CASIQGGGQYTGELFF | TRBV7-9 | NA | 16 | TRBJ2-2 | NA
TGTGCCAGCATTCCGGGCCGCGGCACAGATACGCAGTATTTT | CASIPGRGTDTQYF | TRBV7-2 | NA | 14 | TRBJ2-3 | few